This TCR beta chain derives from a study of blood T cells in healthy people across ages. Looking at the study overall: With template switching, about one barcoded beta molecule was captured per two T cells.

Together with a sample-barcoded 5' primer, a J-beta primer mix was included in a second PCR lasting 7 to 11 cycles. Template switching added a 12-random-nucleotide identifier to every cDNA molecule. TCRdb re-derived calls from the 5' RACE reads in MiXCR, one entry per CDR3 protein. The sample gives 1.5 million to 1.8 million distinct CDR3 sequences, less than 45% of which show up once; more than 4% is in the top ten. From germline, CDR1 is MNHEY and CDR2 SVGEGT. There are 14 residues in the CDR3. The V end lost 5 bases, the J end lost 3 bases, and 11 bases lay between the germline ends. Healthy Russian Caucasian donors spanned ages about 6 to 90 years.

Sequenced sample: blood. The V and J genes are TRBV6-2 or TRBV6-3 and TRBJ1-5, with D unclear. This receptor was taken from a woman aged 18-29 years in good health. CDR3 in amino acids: CASSTRAVNQPQHF. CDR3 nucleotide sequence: TGTGCCAGCAGTACCCGGGCAGTCAATCAGCCCCAGCATTTT.